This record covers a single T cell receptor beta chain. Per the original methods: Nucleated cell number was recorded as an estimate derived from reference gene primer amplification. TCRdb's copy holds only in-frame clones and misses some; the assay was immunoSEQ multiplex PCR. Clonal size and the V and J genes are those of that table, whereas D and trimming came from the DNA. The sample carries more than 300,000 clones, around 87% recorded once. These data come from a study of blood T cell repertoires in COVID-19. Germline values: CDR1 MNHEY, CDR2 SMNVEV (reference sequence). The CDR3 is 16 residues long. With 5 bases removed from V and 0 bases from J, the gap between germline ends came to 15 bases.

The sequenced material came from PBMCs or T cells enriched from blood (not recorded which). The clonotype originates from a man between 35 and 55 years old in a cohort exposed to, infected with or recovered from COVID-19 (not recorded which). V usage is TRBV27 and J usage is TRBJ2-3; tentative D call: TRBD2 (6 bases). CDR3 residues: CASSAWDSPSTDTQYF. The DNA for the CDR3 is TGTGCCAGCAGTGCCTGGGACTCGCCTAGCACAGATACGCAGTATTTT.